This T cell receptor beta chain was recorded in a study of blood T cells in healthy people across ages. Study-level points and caveats: Older individuals had lower TCR beta diversity per million T cells (the decline was roughly linear). Naive T cell percentage by flow cytometry tracked strongly with beta diversity.

A second PCR of roughly 7 to 11 cycles used a sample-barcoded 5' primer and a J-beta primer mix. TCRdb re-called the 5' RACE reads through MiXCR, storing one row per CDR3 protein. The sample shows over 1,500,000 distinct CDR3 sequences, about 50% of them seen only once. Remarks on this clonotype: Its cognate antigen is unknown.

CDR1 and CDR2 from the germline V gene are SGHTA and FQGNSA. This CDR3 spans 14 amino acids. V lost 5 bases and J lost 6, with 17 bases in between. The chain carries TRBV7-2 and TRBJ2-7, with D possibly matching TRBD2 (6 bases). The source material was blood. This sequence originates from a woman aged 40 to 50 in good health. For the CDR3, the DNA is TGTGCCAGCAGCCAACAGGAGGGCAAGGGCGAGCAGTACTTC. Translating it yields CASSQQEGKGEQYF.